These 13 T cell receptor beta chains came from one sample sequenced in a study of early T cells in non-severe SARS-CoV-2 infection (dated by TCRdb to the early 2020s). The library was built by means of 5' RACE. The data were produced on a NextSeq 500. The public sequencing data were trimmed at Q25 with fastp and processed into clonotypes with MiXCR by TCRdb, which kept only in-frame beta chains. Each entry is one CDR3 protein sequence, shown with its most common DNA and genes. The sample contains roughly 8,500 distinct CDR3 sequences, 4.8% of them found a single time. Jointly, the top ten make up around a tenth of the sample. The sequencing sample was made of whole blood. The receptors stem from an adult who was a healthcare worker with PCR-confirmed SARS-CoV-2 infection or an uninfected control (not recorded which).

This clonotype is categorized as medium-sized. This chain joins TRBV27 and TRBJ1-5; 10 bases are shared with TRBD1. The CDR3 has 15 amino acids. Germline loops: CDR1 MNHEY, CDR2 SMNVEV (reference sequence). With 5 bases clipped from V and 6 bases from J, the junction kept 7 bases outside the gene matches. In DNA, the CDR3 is TGTGCCAGCAGTGCTCGACAGGGGGCCGGTCAGCCCCAGCATTTT. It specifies CASSARQGAGQPQHF.

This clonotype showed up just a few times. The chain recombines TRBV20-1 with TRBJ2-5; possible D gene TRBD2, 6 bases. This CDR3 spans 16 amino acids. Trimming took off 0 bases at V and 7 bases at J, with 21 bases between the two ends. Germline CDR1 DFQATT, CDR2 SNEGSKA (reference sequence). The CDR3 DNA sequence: TGCAGTGCTAGAGAGGCGGATCAACTAGCCGGTTGGACCCAGTACTTC. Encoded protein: CSAREADQLAGWTQYF.

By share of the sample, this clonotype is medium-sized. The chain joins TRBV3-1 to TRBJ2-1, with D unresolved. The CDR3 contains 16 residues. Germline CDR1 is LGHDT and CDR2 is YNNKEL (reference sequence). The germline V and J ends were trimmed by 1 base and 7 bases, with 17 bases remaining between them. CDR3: CASSQVDILGPNEQFF. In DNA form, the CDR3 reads TGTGCCAGCAGCCAAGTTGATATTCTAGGACCTAATGAGCAGTTCTTC.

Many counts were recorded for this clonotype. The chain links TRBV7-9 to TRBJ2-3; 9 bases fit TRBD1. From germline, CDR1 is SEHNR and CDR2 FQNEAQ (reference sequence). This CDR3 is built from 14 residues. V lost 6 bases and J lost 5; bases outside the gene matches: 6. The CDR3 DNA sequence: TGTGCCAGCAGGAAACAGGGGGCGGAAGATACGCAGTATTTT. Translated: CASRKQGAEDTQYF.

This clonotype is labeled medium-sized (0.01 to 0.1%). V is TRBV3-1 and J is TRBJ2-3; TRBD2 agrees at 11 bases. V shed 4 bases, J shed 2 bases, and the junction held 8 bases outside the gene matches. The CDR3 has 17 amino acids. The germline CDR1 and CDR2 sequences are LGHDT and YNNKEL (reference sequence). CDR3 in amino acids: CASSRTSSGRITDTQYF. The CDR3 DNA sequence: TGTGCCAGCAGCCGGACCTCTAGCGGGAGGATCACAGATACGCAGTATTTT.

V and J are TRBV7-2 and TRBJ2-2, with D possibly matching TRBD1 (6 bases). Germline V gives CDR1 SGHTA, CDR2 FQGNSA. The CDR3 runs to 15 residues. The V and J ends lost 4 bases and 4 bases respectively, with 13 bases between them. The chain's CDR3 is CASSSTGWGTGELFF. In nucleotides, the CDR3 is TGTGCCAGCAGCTCTACAGGGTGGGGCACCGGGGAGCTGTTTTTT.

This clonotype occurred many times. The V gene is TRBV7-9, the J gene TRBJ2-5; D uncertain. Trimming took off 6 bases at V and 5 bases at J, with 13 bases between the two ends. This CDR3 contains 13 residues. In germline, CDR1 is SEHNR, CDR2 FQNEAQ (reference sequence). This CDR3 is CASSYGWSETQYF. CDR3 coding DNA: TGTGCCAGCAGTTACGGGTGGTCGGAGACCCAGTACTTC.

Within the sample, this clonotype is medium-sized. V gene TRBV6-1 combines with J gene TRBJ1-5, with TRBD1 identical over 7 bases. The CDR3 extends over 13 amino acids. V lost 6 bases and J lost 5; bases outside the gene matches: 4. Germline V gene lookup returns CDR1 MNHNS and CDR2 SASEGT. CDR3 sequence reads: CASRQGSYQPQHF. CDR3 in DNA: TGTGCCAGCAGACAGGGGTCCTATCAGCCCCAGCATTTT.

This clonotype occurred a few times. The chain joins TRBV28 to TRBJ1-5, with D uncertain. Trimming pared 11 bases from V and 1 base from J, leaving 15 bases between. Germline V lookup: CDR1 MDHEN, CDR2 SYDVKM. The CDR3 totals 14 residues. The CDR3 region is CAARGWQSNQPQHF. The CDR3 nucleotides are TGTGCCGCGCGGGGATGGCAGAGCAATCAGCCCCAGCATTTT.

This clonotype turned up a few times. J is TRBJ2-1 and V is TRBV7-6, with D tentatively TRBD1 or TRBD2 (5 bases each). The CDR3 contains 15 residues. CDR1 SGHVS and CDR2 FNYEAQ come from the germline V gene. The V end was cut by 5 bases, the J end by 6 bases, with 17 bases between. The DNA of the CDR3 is TGTGCCAGCAGCCCGGGACCGCTAATTGGCAATGAGCAGTTCTTC. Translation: CASSPGPLIGNEQFF. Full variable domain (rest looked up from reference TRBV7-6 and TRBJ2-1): GAGVSQSPRYKVTKRGQDVALRCDPISGHVSLYWYRQALGQGPEFLTYFNYEAQQDKSGLPNDRFSAERPEGSISTLTIQRTEQRDSAMYRCASSPGPLIGNEQFFGPGTRLTVL.

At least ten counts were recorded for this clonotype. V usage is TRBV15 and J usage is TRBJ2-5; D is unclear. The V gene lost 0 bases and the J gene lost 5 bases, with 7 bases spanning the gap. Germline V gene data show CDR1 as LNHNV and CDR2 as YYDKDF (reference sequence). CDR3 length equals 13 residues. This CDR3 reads CATSREPAETQYF. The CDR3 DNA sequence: TGTGCCACCAGCAGAGAGCCTGCGGAGACCCAGTACTTC.

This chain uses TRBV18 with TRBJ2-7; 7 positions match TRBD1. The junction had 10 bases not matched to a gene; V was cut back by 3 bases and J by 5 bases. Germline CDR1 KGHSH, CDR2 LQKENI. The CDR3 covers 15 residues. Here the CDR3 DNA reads TGTGCCAGCTCACCCAGGGGGACAGTCGCGAACGAGCAGTACTTC. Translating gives CASSPRGTVANEQYF.

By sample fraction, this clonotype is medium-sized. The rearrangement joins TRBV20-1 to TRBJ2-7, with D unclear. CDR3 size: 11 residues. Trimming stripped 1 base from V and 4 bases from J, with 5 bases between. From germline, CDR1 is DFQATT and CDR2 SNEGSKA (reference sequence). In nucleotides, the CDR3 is TGCAGTGCTAGAGTGGGGTACGAGCAGTACGTC. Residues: CSARVGYEQYV.